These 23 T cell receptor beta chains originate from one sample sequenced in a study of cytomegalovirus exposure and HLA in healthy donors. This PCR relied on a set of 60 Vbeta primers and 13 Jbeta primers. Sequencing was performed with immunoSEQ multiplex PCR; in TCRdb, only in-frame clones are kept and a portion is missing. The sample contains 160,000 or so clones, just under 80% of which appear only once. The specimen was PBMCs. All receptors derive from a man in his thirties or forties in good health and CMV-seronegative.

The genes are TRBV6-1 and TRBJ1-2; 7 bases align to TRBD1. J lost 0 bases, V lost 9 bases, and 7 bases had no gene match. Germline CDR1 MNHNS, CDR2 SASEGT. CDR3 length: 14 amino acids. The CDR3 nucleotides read TGTGCCAGAGGGACAGATAAAGCTAACTATGGCTACACCTTC. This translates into CARGTDKANYGYTF.

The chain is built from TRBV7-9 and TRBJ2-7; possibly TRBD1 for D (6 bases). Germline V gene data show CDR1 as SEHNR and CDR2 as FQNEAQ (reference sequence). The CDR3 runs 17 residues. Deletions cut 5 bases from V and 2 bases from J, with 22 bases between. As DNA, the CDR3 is TGTGCCAGCAGCCGCTTAGGGGGAACAAGGCCCACCTACGAGCAGTACTTC. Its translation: CASSRLGGTRPTYEQYF.

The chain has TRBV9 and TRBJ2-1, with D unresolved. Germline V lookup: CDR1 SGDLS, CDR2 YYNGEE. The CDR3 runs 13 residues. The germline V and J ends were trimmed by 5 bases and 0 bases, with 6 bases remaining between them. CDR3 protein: CASSSGSYNEQFF. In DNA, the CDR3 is TGTGCCAGCAGTTCAGGCTCCTACAATGAGCAGTTCTTC.

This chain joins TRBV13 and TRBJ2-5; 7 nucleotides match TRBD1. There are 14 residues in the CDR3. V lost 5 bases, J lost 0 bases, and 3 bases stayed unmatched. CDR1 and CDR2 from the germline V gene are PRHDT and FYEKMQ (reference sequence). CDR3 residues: CASSMGTDQETQYF. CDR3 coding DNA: TGTGCCAGCAGCATGGGGACAGACCAAGAGACCCAGTACTTC.

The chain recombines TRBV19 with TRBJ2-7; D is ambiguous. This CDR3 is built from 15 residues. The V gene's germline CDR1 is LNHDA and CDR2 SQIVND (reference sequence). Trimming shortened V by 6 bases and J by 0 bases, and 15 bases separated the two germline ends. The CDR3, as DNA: TGTGCCAGTAGACCCGACGGAAGGAGCTCCTACGAGCAGTACTTC. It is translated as CASRPDGRSSYEQYF.

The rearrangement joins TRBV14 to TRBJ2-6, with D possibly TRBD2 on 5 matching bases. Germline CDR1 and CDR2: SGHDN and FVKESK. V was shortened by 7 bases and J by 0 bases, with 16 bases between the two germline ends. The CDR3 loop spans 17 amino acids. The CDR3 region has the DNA TGTGCCAGCACCCCAACGGCAGGAGGCTCTGGGGCCAACGTCCTGACTTTC. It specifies CASTPTAGGSGANVLTF.

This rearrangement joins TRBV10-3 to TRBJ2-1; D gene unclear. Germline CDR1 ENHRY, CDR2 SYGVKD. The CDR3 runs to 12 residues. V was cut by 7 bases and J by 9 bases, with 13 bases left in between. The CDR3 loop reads CAITSQAGEQFF. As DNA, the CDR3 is TGTGCCATCACCTCGCAGGCCGGTGAGCAGTTCTTC.

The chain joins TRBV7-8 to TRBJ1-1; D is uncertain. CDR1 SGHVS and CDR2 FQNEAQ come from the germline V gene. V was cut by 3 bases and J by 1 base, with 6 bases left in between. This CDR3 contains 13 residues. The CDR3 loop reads CASSFGPNTEAFF. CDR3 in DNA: TGTGCCAGCAGCTTTGGGCCGAACACTGAAGCTTTCTTT.

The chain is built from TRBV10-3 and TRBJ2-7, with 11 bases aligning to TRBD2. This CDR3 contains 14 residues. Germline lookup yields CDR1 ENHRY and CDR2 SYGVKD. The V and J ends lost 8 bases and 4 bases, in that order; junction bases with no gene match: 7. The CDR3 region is CAISPTSGNYEQYF. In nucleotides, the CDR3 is TGTGCCATCTCTCCGACTAGCGGGAATTACGAGCAGTACTTC.

The chain's CDR3 is CASSYARGRNSPLHF. The CDR3 nucleotides are TGTGCCAGCAGTTACGCGAGGGGGCGAAATTCACCCCTCCACTTT. This chain uses TRBV6-5 with TRBJ1-6; 7 positions agree with TRBD1. The CDR3 is 15 amino acids. The J segment lost 7 bases and the V segment lost 2 bases, leaving 5 bases of the junction unmatched. Germline V gives CDR1 MNHEY, CDR2 SVGAGI.

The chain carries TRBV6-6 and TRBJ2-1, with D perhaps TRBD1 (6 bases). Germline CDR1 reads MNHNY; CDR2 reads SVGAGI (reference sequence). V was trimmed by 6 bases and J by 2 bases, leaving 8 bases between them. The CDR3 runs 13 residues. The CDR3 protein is CASSRGPYNEQFF. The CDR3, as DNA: TGTGCCAGCAGCAGGGGCCCCTACAATGAGCAGTTCTTC.

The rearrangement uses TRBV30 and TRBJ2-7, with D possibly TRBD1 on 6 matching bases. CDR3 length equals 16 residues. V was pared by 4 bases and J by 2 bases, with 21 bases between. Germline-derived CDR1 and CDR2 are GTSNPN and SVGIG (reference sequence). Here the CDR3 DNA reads TGTGCCTGGACCGGTCCCCACGGGACATCCACCTACGAGCAGTACTTC. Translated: CAWTGPHGTSTYEQYF.

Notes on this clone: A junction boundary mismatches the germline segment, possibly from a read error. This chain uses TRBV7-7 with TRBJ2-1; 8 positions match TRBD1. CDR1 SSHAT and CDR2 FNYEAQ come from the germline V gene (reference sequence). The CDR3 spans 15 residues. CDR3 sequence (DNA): TGTGCTAGCAGCCGAGGGACAGGATATTACAATGAGCAGTTCTTC. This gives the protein CASSRGTGYYNEQFF.

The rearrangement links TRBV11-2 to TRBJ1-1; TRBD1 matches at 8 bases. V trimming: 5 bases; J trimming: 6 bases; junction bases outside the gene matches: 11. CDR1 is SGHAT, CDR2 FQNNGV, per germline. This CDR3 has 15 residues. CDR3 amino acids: CASSTTRGLKAEAFF. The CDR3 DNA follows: TGTGCCAGCAGCACCACCAGGGGGCTCAAGGCTGAAGCTTTCTTT. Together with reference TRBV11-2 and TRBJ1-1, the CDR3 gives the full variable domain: EAGVAQSPRYKIIEKRQSVAFWCNPISGHATLYWYQQILGQGPKLLIQFQNNGVVDDSQLPKDRFSAERLKGVDSTLKIQPAKLEDSAVYLCASSTTRGLKAEAFFGQGTRLTVV.

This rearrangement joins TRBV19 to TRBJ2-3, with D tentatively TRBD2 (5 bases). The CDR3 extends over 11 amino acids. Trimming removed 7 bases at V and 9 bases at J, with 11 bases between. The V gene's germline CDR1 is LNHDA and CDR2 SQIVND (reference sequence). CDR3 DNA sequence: TGTGCCAGTACCCTCCGGGGAACGCAGTATTTT. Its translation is CASTLRGTQYF.

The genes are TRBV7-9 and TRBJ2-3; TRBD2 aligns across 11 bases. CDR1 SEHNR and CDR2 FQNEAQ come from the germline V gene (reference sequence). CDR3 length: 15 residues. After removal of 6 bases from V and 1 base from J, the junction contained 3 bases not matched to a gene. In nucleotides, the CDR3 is TGTGCCAGCAGTCGTAGCGGGAGGGGCACAGATACGCAGTATTTT. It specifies CASSRSGRGTDTQYF.

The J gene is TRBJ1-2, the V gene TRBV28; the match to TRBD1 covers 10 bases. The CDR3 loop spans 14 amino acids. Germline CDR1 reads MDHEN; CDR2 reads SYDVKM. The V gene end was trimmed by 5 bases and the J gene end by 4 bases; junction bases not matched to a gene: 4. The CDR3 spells CASSRGQGRYGYTF. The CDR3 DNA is TGTGCCAGCAGTAGGGGACAGGGGCGCTATGGCTACACCTTC.

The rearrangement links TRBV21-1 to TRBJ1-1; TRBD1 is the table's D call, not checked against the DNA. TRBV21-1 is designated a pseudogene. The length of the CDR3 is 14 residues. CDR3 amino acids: CASSDRGQDTEAFF. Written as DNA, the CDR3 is TGTGCCAGCAGTGACAGGGGGCAGGACACTGAAGCTTTCTTT.

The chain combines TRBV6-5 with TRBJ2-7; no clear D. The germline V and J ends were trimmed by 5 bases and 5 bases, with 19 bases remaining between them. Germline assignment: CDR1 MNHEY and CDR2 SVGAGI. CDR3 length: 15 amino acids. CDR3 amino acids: CASSAPKQLGNEQYF. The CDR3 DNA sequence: TGTGCCAGCAGTGCCCCCAAGCAGCTGGGCAACGAGCAGTACTTC.

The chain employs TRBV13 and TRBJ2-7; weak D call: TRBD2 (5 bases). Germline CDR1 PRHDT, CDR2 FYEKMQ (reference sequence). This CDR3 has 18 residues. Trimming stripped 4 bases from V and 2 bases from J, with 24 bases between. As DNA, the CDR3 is TGTGCCAGCAGCTCTACCGACGCTGGTGGTGGACTTCCCTACGAGCAGTACTTC. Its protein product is CASSSTDAGGGLPYEQYF.

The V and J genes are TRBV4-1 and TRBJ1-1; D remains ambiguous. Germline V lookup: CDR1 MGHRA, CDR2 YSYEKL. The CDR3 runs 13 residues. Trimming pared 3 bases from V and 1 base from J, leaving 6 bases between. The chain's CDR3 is CASSHAGNTEAFF. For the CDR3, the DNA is TGCGCCAGCAGCCATGCAGGGAACACTGAAGCTTTCTTT.

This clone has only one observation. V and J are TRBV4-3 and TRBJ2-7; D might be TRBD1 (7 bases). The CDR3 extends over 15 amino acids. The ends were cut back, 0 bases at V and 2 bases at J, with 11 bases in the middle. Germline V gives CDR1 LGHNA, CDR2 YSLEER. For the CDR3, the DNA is TGCGCCAGCAGCCAAGATCCAGGGGGGCCCTACGAGCAGTACTTC. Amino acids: CASSQDPGGPYEQYF.

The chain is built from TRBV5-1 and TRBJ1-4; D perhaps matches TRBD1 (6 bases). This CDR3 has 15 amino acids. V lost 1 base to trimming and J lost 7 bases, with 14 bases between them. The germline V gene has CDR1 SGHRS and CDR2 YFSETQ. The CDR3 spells CASSLNGGAGEKLFF. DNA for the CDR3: TGCGCCAGCAGCTTGAACGGGGGGGCGGGTGAAAAACTGTTTTTT.